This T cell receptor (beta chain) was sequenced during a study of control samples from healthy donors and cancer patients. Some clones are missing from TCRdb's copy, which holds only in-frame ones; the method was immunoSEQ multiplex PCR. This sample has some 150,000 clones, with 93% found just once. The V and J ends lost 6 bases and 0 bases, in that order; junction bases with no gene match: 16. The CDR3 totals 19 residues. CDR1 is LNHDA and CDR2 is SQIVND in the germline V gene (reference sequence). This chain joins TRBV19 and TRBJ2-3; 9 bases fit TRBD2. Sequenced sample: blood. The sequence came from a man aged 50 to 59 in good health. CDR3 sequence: CASSEREALKYPSTDTQYF. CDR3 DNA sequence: TGTGCCAGTAGCGAGCGGGAGGCTCTGAAGTACCCTAGCACAGATACGCAGTATTTT.